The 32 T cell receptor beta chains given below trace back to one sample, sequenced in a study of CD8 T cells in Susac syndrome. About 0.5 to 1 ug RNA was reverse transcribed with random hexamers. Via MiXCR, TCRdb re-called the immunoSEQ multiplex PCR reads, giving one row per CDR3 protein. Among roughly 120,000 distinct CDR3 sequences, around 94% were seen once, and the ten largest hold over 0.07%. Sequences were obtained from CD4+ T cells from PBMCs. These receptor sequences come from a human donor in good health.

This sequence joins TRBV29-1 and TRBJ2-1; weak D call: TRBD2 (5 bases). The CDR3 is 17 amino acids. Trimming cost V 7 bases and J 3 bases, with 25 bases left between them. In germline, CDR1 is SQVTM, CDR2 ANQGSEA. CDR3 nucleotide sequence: TGCAGCGGTAAAGCCCATGGAGGCGCCGTTATCTACAATGAGCAGTTCTTC. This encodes CSGKAHGGAVIYNEQFF.

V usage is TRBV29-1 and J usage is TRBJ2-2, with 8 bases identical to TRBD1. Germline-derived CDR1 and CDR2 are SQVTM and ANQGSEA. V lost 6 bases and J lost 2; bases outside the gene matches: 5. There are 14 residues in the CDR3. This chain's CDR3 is CSVIQGDNTGELFF. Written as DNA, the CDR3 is TGCAGCGTGATACAGGGGGATAACACCGGGGAGCTGTTTTTT.

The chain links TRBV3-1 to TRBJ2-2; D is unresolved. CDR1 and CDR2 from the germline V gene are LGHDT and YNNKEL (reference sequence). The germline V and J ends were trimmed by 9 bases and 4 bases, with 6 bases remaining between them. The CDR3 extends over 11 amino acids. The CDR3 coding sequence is TGTGCCAGTTACAGCACCGGGGAGCTGTTTTTT. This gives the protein CASYSTGELFF.

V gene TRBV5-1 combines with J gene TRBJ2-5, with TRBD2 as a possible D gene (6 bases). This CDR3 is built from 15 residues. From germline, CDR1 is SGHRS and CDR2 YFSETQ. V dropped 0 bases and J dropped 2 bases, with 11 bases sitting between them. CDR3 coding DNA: TGCGCCAGCAGCTTGGGGGGAGGAGATCAAGAGACCCAGTACTTC. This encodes CASSLGGGDQETQYF.

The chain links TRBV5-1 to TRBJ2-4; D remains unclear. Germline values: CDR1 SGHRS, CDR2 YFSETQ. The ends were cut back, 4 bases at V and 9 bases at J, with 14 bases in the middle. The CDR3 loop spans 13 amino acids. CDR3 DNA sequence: TGCGCCAGCAGCGTGACCGACCCACCCATTCAGTACTTC. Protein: CASSVTDPPIQYF. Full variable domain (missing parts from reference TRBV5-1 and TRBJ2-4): KAGVTQTPRYLIKTRGQQVTLSCSPISGHRSVSWYQQTPGQGLQFLFEYFSETQRNKGNFPGRFSGRQFSNSRSEMNVSTLELGDSALYLCASSVTDPPIQYFGAGTRLSVL.

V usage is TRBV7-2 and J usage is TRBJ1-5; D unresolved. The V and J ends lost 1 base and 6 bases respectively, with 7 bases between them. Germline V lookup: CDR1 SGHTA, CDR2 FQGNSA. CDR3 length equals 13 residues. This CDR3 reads CASSLGTTQPQHF. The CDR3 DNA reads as TGTGCCAGCAGCTTAGGAACAACTCAGCCCCAGCATTTT. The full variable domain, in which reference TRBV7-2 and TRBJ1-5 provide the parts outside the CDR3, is GAGVSQSPSNKVTEKGKDVELRCDPISGHTALYWYRQSLGQGLEFLIYFQGNSAPDKSGLPSDRFSAERTGGSVSTLTIQRTQQEDSAVYLCASSLGTTQPQHFGDGTRLSIL.

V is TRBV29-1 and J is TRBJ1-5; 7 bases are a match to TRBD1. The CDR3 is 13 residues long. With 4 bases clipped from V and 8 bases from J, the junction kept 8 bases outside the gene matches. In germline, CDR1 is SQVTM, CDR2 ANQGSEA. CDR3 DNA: TGCAGCGTTGCCCAGGGGGTAGGGGAGCCCCAGCATTTT. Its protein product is CSVAQGVGEPQHF.

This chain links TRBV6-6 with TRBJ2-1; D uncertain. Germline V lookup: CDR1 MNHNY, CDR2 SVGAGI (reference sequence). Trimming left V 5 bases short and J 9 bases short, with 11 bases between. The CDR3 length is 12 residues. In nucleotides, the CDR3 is TGTGCCAGCAGTACTGAAGATCTTGAGCAGTTCTTC. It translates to CASSTEDLEQFF.

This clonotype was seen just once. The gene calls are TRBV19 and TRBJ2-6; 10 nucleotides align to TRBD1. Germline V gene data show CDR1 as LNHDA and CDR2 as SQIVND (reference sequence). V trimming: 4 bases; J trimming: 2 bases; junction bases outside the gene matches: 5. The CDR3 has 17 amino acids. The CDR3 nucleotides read TGTGCCAGTAGTAGGGGACAGGGGTTGGCTGGGGCCAACGTCCTGACTTTC. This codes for CASSRGQGLAGANVLTF.

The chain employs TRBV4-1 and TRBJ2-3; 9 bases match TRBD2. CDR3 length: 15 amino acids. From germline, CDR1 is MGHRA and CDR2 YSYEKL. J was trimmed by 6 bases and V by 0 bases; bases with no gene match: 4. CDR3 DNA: TGCGCCAGCAGCCAAGACGGGACTAGCTATGATACGCAGTATTTT. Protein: CASSQDGTSYDTQYF.

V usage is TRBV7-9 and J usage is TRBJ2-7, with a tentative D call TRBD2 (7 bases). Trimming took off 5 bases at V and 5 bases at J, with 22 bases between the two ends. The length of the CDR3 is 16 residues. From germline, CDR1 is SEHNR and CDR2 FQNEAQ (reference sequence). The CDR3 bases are TGTGCCAGCAGCCGGGGGGATGGGAGGGGGTCCAACGAGCAGTACTTC. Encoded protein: CASSRGDGRGSNEQYF.

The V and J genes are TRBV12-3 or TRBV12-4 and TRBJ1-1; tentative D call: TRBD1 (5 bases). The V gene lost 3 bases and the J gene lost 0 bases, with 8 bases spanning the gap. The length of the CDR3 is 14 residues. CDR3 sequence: CASSLTVLNTEAFF. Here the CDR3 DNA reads TGTGCCAGCAGTTTGACAGTTCTGAACACTGAAGCTTTCTTT.

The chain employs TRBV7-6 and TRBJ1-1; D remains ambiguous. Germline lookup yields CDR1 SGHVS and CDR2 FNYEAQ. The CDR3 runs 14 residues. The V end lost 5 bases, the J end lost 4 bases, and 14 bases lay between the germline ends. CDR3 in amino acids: CASSEFEMGTEAFF. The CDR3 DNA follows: TGTGCCAGCAGCGAATTCGAAATGGGCACTGAAGCTTTCTTT.

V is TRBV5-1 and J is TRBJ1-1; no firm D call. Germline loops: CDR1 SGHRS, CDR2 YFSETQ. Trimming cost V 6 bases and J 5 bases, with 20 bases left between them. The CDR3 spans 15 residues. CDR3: CASKPGPLVITEAFF. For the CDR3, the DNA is TGCGCCAGCAAACCCGGGCCGCTTGTGATAACTGAAGCTTTCTTT.

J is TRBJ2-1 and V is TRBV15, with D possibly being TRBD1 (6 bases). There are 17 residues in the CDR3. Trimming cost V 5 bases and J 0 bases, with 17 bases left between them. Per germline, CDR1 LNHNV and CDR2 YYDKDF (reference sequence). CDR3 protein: CATSLRTGTGSYNEQFF. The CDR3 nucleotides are TGTGCCACCAGCTTACGCACAGGGACGGGCTCCTACAATGAGCAGTTCTTC.

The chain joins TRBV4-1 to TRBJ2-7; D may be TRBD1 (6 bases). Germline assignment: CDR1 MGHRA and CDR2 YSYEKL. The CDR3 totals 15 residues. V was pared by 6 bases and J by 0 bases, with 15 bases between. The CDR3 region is CASSQDRSVSYEQYF. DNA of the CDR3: TGCGCCAGCAGTCAGGACAGATCGGTCTCCTACGAGCAGTACTTC.

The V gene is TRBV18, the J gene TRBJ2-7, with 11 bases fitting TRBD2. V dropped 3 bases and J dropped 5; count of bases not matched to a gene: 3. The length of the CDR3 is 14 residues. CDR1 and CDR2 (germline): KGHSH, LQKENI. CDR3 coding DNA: TGTGCCAGCTCACCCCAGGGACTAGCGGACGAGCAGTACTTC. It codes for CASSPQGLADEQYF.

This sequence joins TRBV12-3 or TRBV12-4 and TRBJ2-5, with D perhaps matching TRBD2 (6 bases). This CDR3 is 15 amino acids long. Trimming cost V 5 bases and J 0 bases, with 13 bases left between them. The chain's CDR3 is CASSRTGSYQETQYF. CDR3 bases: TGTGCCAGCAGTCGAACCGGGAGCTACCAAGAGACCCAGTACTTC.

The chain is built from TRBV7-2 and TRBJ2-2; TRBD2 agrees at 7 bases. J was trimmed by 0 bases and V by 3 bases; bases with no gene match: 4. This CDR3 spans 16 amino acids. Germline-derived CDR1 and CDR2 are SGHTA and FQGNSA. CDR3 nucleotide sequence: TGTGCCAGCAGCTTGCGGGGGACCACGAACACCGGGGAGCTGTTTTTT. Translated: CASSLRGTTNTGELFF.

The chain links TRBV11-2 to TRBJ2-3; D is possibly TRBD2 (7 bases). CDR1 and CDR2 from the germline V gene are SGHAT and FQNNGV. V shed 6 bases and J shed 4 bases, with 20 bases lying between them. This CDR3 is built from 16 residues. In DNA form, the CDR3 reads TGTGCCAGCAGTCGAACTGGGGGAGGGGGTCCAGATACGCAGTATTTT. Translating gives CASSRTGGGGPDTQYF.

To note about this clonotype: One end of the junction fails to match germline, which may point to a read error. DNA for the CDR3: TGTGCCACCGGGGCACCGGCTAATAAAAAACTGTTTTTT. It specifies CATGAPANKKLFF. The chain carries TRBV19 and TRBJ1-4; maybe TRBD1 (5 bases). The length of the CDR3 is 13 residues. Germline assignment: CDR1 LNHDA and CDR2 SQIVND (reference sequence).

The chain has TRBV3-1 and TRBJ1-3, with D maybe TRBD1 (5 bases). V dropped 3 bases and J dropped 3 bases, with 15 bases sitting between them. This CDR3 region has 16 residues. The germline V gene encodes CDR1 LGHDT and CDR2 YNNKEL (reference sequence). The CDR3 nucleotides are TGTGCCAGCAGCCACCCACAGGAGACTCTTGGAAACACCATATATTTT. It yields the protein CASSHPQETLGNTIYF.

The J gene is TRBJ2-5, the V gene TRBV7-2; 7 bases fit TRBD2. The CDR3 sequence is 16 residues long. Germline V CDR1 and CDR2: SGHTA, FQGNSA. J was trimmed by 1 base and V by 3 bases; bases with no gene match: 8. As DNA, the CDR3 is TGTGCCAGCAGCTTCGTGGCGGGAGCTTCCCAAGAGACCCAGTACTTC. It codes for CASSFVAGASQETQYF.

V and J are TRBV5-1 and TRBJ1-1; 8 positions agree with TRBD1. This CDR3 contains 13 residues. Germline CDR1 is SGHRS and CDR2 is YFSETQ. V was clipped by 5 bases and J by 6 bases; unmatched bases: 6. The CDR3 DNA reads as TGCGCCAGCAGGGACAGGGACTTTTCTGAAGCTTTCTTT. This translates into CASRDRDFSEAFF.

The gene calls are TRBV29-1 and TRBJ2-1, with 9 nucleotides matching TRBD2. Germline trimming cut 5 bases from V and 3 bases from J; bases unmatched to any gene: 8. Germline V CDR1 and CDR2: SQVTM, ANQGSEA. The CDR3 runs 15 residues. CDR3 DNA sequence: TGCAGCGTTAGGACTAGCGCGACGCTCTACAATGAGCAGTTCTTC. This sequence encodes CSVRTSATLYNEQFF.

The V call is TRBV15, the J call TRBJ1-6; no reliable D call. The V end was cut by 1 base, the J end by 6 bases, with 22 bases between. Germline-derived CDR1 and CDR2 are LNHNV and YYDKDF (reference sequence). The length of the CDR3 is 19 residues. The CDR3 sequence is CATSRVRSGSAFTNSPLHF. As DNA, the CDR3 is TGTGCCACCAGCAGAGTTCGGTCCGGGTCAGCCTTTACTAATTCACCCCTCCACTTT.

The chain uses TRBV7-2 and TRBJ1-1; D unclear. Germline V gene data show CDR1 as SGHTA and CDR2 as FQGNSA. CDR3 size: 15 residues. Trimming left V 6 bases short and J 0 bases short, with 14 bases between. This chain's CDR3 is CASSTGVLLNTEAFF. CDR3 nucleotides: TGTGCCAGCAGTACCGGGGTACTTTTGAACACTGAAGCTTTCTTT. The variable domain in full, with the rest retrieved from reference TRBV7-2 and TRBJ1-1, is GAGVSQSPSNKVTEKGKDVELRCDPISGHTALYWYRQSLGQGLEFLIYFQGNSAPDKSGLPSDRFSAERTGGSVSTLTIQRTQQEDSAVYLCASSTGVLLNTEAFFGQGTRLTVV.

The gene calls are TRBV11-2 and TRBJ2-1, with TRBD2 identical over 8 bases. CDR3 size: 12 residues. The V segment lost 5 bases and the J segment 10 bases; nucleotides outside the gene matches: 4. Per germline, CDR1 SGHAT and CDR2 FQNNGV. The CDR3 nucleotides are TGTGCCAGCAGCCCCTTAGCGGGAGAGCAGTTCTTC. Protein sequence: CASSPLAGEQFF.

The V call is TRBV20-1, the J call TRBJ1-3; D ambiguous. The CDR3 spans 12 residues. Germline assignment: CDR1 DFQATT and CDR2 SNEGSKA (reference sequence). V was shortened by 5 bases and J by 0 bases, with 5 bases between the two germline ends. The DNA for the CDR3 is TGCAGTGCTGGTGGCTCTGGAAACACCATATATTTT. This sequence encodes CSAGGSGNTIYF.

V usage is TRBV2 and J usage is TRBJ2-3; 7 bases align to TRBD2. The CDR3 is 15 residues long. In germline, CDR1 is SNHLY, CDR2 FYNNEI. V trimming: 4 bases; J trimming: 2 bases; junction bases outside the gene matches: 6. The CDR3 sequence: CASSAASGVTDTQYF. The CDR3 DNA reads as TGTGCCAGCAGTGCAGCCAGCGGGGTCACAGATACGCAGTATTTT.

Written as DNA, the CDR3 is TGTGCCAGCAGTGATGTATTGACAGGGACAGACACTGAAGCTTTCTTT. It translates to CASSDVLTGTDTEAFF. The chain combines TRBV6-1 with TRBJ1-1, with 7 positions matching TRBD1. This CDR3 comprises 16 residues. Germline-derived CDR1 and CDR2 are MNHNS and SASEGT. V was pared by 3 bases and J by 3 bases, with 10 bases of the junction left unmatched.

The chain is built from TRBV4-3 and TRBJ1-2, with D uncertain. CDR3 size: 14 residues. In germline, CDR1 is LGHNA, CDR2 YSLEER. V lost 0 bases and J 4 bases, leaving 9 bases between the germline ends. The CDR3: CASSQESSTYGYTF. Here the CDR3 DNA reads TGCGCCAGCAGCCAAGAGTCCAGCACCTATGGCTACACCTTC.